One and the same sample provided the 16 T cell receptor beta chains below, sequenced in a study of OX40 agonist ivuxolimab in advanced cancers. Data came from immunoSEQ multiplex PCR; TCRdb stores just in-frame clones and leaves some out. Among tens of thousands of clones listed, approximately 84% were seen once. Sequencing used CD4+ or CD8+ T cells sorted from blood, obtained in a trial of the OX40 agonist ivuxolimab. The receptor source for this set is an adult with an advanced solid tumor such as melanoma, head and neck, liver or kidney cancer.

The chain couples TRBV28 to TRBJ2-5, with a weak D call TRBD1 (5 bases). The germline V gene encodes CDR1 MDHEN and CDR2 SYDVKM. The CDR3 is 12 residues long. V was clipped by 9 bases and J by 2 bases, with 10 bases between them. CDR3 in DNA: TGTGCCAGTGGGGCCTGGCAAGAGACCCAGTACTTC. Amino acid sequence: CASGAWQETQYF.

The chain has TRBV7-9 and TRBJ2-1; D perhaps matches TRBD2 (5 bases). Germline V gene data show CDR1 as SEHNR and CDR2 as FQNEAQ (reference sequence). The CDR3 is made up of 16 amino acids. Trimming shortened V by 3 bases and J by 0 bases, and 12 bases separated the two germline ends. This CDR3 reads CASSFGAESSYNEQFF. CDR3 sequence (DNA): TGTGCCAGCAGCTTCGGAGCGGAGAGCTCCTACAATGAGCAGTTCTTC.

The table lists this clone with a few counts. This chain joins TRBV7-8 and TRBJ2-7; D not resolved. V lost 1 base to trimming and J lost 0 bases, with 7 bases between them. In germline, CDR1 is SGHVS, CDR2 FQNEAQ. CDR3 length equals 14 residues. As DNA, the CDR3 is TGTGCCAGCAGCTTAGGACGGAGCTCCTACGAGCAGTACTTC. The encoded protein is CASSLGRSSYEQYF.

This chain uses TRBV7-3 with TRBJ2-1, with 7 bases matching TRBD2. Germline loops: CDR1 SGHTA, CDR2 FQGTGA. V lost 0 bases, J lost 8 bases, and 1 base stayed unmatched. The CDR3 sequence is 13 residues long. CDR3 nucleotide sequence: TGTGCCAGCAGCTTAACTCGGGAGGATGAGCAGTTCTTC. Amino acids: CASSLTREDEQFF.

V usage is TRBV15 and J usage is TRBJ1-2, with D perhaps TRBD1 (5 bases). The V end lost 3 bases, the J end lost 4 bases, and 18 bases lay between the germline ends. The CDR3 has 16 residues. In germline, CDR1 is LNHNV, CDR2 YYDKDF (reference sequence). CDR3 bases: TGTGCCACCAGCAGGGGGGGGGACCAGGCACTCTATGGCTACACCTTC. Encoded protein: CATSRGGDQALYGYTF.

This sequence joins TRBV2 and TRBJ2-3, with 8 nucleotides matching TRBD2. Germline values: CDR1 SNHLY, CDR2 FYNNEI. This CDR3 has 14 amino acids. Trimming cost V 5 bases and J 6 bases; bases outside gene matches: 7. The CDR3 DNA reads as TGTGCCAGCAGTCCCGGGAGGGCAGGCGATACGCAGTATTTT. Its translation is CASSPGRAGDTQYF.

J is TRBJ2-3 and V is TRBV6-1, with D maybe TRBD2 (5 bases). The CDR3 contains 18 residues. The V end lost 1 base, the J end lost 5 bases, and 22 bases lay between the germline ends. Germline V gene data show CDR1 as MNHNS and CDR2 as SASEGT. CDR3 in amino acids: CASSEGALAIGPRDTQYF. DNA for the CDR3: TGTGCCAGCAGTGAAGGGGCCTTAGCGATTGGACCGCGAGATACGCAGTATTTT.

This chain connects TRBV2 to TRBJ1-5; 8 nucleotides align to TRBD1. V shed 2 bases and J 7 bases; nucleotides not matched to a gene: 1. The germline CDR1 and CDR2 sequences are SNHLY and FYNNEI. The length of the CDR3 is 13 residues. The CDR3 sequence is CASSEQGAQPQHF. The DNA of the CDR3 is TGTGCCAGCAGTGAACAGGGGGCCCAGCCCCAGCATTTT.

J is TRBJ2-7 and V is TRBV19; tentative D call: TRBD1 (5 bases). The CDR3 consists of 12 residues. V was shortened by 2 bases and J by 3 bases, with 5 bases between the two germline ends. Germline CDR1 and CDR2: LNHDA and SQIVND (reference sequence). This chain's CDR3 is CASSIQGYEQYF. The CDR3 DNA sequence: TGTGCCAGTAGTATACAGGGCTACGAGCAGTACTTC.

V and J are TRBV10-3 and TRBJ2-7; D might be TRBD1 (5 bases). The V gene's germline CDR1 is ENHRY and CDR2 SYGVKD. The CDR3 is 14 amino acids. Trimming cost V 8 bases and J 2 bases, with 16 bases left between them. The CDR3 DNA is TGTGCCATCTCGTGGGCAGGGATCACCTACGAGCAGTACTTC. Protein product: CAISWAGITYEQYF.

V is TRBV7-2 and J is TRBJ2-1, with 9 bases lining up with TRBD1. The CDR3 contains 15 residues. The germline gives CDR1 SGHTA, CDR2 FQGNSA. The junction had 13 bases not matched to a gene; V was cut back by 4 bases and J by 12 bases. CDR3 loop: CASSSTGTGPTGQFF. Here the CDR3 DNA reads TGTGCCAGCAGCTCCACCGGGACAGGGCCCACTGGGCAGTTCTTC.

The DNA of the CDR3 is TGTGCCAGCAGCTCGAAACCTGACAGGGCCGAGAGCACTGAAGCTTTCTTT. It codes for CASSSKPDRAESTEAFF. This chain connects TRBV5-6 to TRBJ1-1, with 7 positions matching TRBD1. The CDR3 runs 17 residues. CDR1 is SGHDT and CDR2 is YYEEEE in the germline V gene. V gave up 3 bases and J gave up 4 bases; unmatched junction bases: 15.

J is TRBJ2-5 and V is TRBV5-8, with 8 bases matching TRBD1. V lost 6 bases, J lost 4 bases, and 8 bases stayed unmatched. The germline gives CDR1 SGHTS, CDR2 YDEGEE. This CDR3 has 14 amino acids. The CDR3 loop is CASNRGRLLETQYF. The CDR3 DNA reads TGTGCCAGCAACAGGGGGAGGCTTTTAGAGACCCAGTACTTC. The full variable domain, rest sourced from reference TRBV5-8 and TRBJ2-5, is EAGVTQSPTHLIKTRGQQATLRCSPISGHTSVYWYQQALGLGLQFLLWYDEGEERNRGNFPPRFSGRQFPNYSSELNVNALELEDSALYLCASNRGRLLETQYFGPGTRLLVL.

The chain has TRBV5-6 and TRBJ1-1, with 7 positions matching TRBD1. CDR3 length: 18 amino acids. Trimming removed 1 base from V and 1 base from J; junction bases left unmatched: 13. Germline-derived CDR1 and CDR2 are SGHDT and YYEEEE. This chain's CDR3 is CASSLPNDLQGKNTEAFF. The CDR3 DNA is TGTGCCAGCAGCTTGCCCAACGATTTACAGGGGAAGAACACTGAAGCTTTCTTT.

This chain uses TRBV2 with TRBJ1-1, with D unclear. Trimming took 8 bases from V and 11 from J, leaving 18 bases between them. Germline V CDR1 and CDR2: SNHLY, FYNNEI. This CDR3 is 12 amino acids long. The CDR3 nucleotides read TGTGCCAGCGGACTGTTGAGCGTTTTGGCTTTCTTT. Amino acids: CASGLLSVLAFF.

This chain connects TRBV20-1 to TRBJ2-7; possibly TRBD1 for D (5 bases). Looked up from germline, CDR1 is DFQATT and CDR2 is SNEGSKA (reference sequence). Deletions cut 4 bases from V and 6 bases from J, with 10 bases between. The CDR3 totals 11 residues. The CDR3 loop reads CSATGALEQYF. CDR3 DNA sequence: TGCAGTGCTACTGGGGCGCTCGAGCAGTACTTC.